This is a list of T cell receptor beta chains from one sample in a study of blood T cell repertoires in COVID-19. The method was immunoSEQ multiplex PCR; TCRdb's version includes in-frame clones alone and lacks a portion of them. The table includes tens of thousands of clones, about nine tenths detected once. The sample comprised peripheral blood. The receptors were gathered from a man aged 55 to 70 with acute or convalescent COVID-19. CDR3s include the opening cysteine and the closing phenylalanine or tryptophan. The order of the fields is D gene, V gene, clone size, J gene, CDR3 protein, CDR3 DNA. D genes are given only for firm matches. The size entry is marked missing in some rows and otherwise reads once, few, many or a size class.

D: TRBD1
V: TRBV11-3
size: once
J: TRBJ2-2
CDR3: CASTSGQGNTGELFF
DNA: TGTGCCAGCACTTCCGGACAGGGGAACACCGGGGAGCTGTTTTTT

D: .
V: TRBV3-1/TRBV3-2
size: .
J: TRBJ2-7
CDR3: CASSPQYSNEQYF
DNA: TGTGCCAGCAGCCCTCAGTACAGTAACGAGCAGTACTTC

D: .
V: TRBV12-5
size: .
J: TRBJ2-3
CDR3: CASGFPQLGEADTQYF
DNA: TGTGCTAGTGGTTTTCCCCAGTTGGGAGAGGCAGATACGCAGTATTTT

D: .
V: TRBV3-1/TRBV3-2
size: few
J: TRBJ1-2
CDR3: CASSLLSQGNYGYTF
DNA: TGTGCCAGCAGCCTGCTTAGTCAGGGAAACTATGGCTACACCTTC

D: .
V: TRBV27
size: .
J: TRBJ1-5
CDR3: CASSSTPRGNQPQHF
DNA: TGTGCCAGCAGTTCAACTCCCAGGGGAAATCAGCCCCAGCATTTT

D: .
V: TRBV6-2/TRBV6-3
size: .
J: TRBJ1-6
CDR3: CASSYSTGNALHF
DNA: TGTGCCAGCAGTTACTCAACAGGGAATGCCCTCCACTTT

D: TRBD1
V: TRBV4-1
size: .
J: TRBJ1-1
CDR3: CASSPRTGTGLLPSFF
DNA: TGCGCCAGCAGCCCTCGGACCGGGACAGGCCTTTTGCCGTCTTTCTTT

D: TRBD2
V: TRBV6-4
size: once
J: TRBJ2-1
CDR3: CASSRLAGPFAEQFF
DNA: TGTGCCAGCAGCAGACTAGCGGGGCCCTTTGCTGAGCAGTTCTTC

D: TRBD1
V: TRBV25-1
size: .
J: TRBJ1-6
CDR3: CASSDSRLTGGIEALHF
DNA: TGTGCCAGCAGTGATTCAAGGCTTACAGGGGGAATAGAAGCCCTCCACTTT

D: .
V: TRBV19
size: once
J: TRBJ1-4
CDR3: CASSIGGVGEKLFF
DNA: TGTGCCAGTAGTATCGGGGGGGTTGGAGAAAAACTGTTTTTT

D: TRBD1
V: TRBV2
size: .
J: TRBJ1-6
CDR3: CASNTGAAPLHF
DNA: TGTGCCAGCAATACAGGGGCGGCACCCCTCCACTTT

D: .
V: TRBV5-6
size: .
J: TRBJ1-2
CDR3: CASSLRLGGYTF
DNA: TGTGCCAGCAGCCTGCGACTCGGCGGCTACACCTTC

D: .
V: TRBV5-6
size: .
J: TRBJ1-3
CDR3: CASSLALSGNTIYF
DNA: TGTGCCAGCAGCTTGGCCCTCTCTGGAAACACCATATATTTT

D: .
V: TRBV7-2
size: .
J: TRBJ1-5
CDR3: CASSFTRIQSNQPQHF
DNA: TGTGCCAGCAGCTTTACGAGGATTCAAAGCAATCAGCCCCAGCATTTT

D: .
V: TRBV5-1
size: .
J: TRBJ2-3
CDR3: CASSLFGLDTDTQYF
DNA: TGCGCCAGCAGCTTGTTTGGACTTGACACAGATACGCAGTATTTT

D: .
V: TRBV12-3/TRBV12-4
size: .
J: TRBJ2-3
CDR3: CASSSGLSTTQYF
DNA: TGTGCCAGCAGTTCCGGACTTTCAACTACGCAGTATTTT

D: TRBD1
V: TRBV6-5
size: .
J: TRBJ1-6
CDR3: CASSRGQGNSPLHF
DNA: TGTGCCAGCAGCCGGGGACAGGGGAATTCACCCCTCCACTTT

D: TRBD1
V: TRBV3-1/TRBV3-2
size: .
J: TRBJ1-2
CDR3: CASSHLDRVGGYTF
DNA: TGTGCCAGCAGCCATCTCGACAGGGTCGGCGGCTACACCTTC

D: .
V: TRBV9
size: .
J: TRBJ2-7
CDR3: CASSVGSSYEQYF
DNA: TGTGCCAGCAGCGTCGGGAGCTCCTACGAGCAGTACTTC

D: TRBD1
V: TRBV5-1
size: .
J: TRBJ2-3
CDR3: CASSRGQPSTDTQYF
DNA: TGCGCCAGCAGCAGGGGACAGCCTAGCACAGATACGCAGTATTTT

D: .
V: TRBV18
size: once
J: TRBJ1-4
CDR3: CASSPYGGTNEKLFF
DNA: TGTGCCAGCTCACCTTATGGCGGAACTAATGAAAAACTGTTTTTT

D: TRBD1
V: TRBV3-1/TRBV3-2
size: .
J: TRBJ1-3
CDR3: CASSQGQGARNTIYF
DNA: TGTGCCAGCAGCCAAGGACAGGGGGCCCGAAACACCATATATTTT

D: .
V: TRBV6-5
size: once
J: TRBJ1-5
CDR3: CASRQGNQPQHF
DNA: TGTGCCAGCAGACAGGGAAATCAGCCCCAGCATTTT

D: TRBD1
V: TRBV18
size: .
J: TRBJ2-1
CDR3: CASSPLGTEYNEQFF
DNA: TGTGCCAGCTCACCACTCGGGACAGAGTACAATGAGCAGTTCTTC

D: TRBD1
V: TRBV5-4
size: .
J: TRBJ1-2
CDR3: CASSSPDGTANYGYTF
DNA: TGTGCCAGCAGCTCACCCGACGGGACAGCAAACTATGGCTACACCTTC

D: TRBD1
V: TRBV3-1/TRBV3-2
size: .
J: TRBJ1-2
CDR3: CASSHRGNGYTF
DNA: TGTGCCAGCAGCCACAGGGGGAATGGCTACACCTTC

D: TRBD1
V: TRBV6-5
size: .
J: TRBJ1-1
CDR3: CASGTVDTEAFF
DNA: TGTGCCAGCGGGACAGTAGACACTGAAGCTTTCTTT

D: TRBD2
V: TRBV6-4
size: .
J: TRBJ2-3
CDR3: CASSEGGSGRTDTQYF
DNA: TGTGCCAGCAGTGAGGGGGGGTCAGGGCGCACAGATACGCAGTATTTT